These 16 T cell receptor beta chains came from one sample sequenced in a study of T cell responses to AZD1222 COVID-19 vaccine. Sequencing used immunoSEQ multiplex PCR; TCRdb keeps in-frame clones, though not all of them. This table holds tens of thousands of clones, approximately 83% found once. The sequenced sample was peripheral blood, obtained 28 days after the second AZD1222 dose. These receptors originate from an adult who received the AZD1222 COVID-19 vaccine.

V and J are TRBV11-3 and TRBJ2-2; D ambiguous. Trimming took off 1 base at V and 3 bases at J, with 6 bases between the two ends. Germline V CDR1 and CDR2: SGHNT, YENEEA. This CDR3 is 14 amino acids long. This CDR3 reads CASSLVAYTGELFF. Here the CDR3 DNA reads TGTGCCAGCAGCTTAGTCGCCTACACCGGGGAGCTGTTTTTT.

The CDR3 reads CASSPTGGNTEAFF. Written as DNA, the CDR3 is TGTGCCAGCTCACCAACGGGAGGTAACACTGAAGCTTTCTTT. The gene calls are TRBV18 and TRBJ1-1, with D uncertain. Trimming shortened V by 2 bases and J by 2 bases, and 9 bases separated the two germline ends. CDR3 length: 14 amino acids. The V gene's germline CDR1 is KGHSH and CDR2 LQKENI.

This clone appeared once. J is TRBJ2-2 and V is TRBV5-1; D gene uncertain. With 4 bases removed from V and 6 bases from J, the gap between germline ends came to 10 bases. The CDR3 has 13 residues. Germline lookup yields CDR1 SGHRS and CDR2 YFSETQ. CDR3 protein: CASSPRVAGELFF. Here the CDR3 DNA reads TGCGCCAGCAGCCCCCGTGTGGCCGGGGAGCTGTTTTTT.

The chain employs TRBV6-5 and TRBJ1-4, with TRBD1 matching over 9 bases. V trimming: 2 bases; J trimming: 8 bases; junction bases outside the gene matches: 6. Germline CDR1 MNHEY, CDR2 SVGAGI. The CDR3 extends over 15 amino acids. The CDR3 DNA follows: TGTGCCAGCAGTTACGGGACAGGGTGGGAAGAAAAACTGTTTTTT. Its translation is CASSYGTGWEEKLFF.

V and J are TRBV5-6 and TRBJ1-2; D is unresolved. The V gene lost 0 bases and the J gene lost 3 bases, with 12 bases spanning the gap. Per the germline V gene, CDR1 is SGHDT and CDR2 is YYEEEE. This CDR3 is 15 amino acids long. The CDR3 reads CASSLVHQDHYGYTF. The CDR3 nucleotides read TGTGCCAGCAGCTTGGTACACCAAGATCACTATGGCTACACCTTC. Full variable domain (outside the CDR3, taken from reference TRBV5-6 and TRBJ1-2): DAGVTQSPTHLIKTRGQQVTLRCSPKSGHDTVSWYQQALGQGPQFIFQYYEEEERQRGNFPDRFSGHQFPNYSSELNVNALLLGDSALYLCASSLVHQDHYGYTFGSGTRLTVV.

V usage is TRBV6-5 and J usage is TRBJ2-7; D uncertain. This CDR3 has 16 amino acids. V was shortened by 0 bases and J by 6 bases, with 18 bases between the two germline ends. Per germline, CDR1 MNHEY and CDR2 SVGAGI. The CDR3 coding sequence is TGTGCCAGCAGTTACTCGGGGATATTGGGGTTATCCGAGCAGTACTTC. It translates to CASSYSGILGLSEQYF.

The CDR3 DNA reads as TGCGCCAGCAGCCAAACGCGACAGGGGGTCAGGACCGGGGAGCTGTTTTTT. Translating gives CASSQTRQGVRTGELFF. The J gene is TRBJ2-2, the V gene TRBV4-1; 9 bases are shared with TRBD1. Germline V gene sequence: CDR1 MGHRA, CDR2 YSYEKL. Trimming cost V 2 bases and J 5 bases; bases outside gene matches: 9. The CDR3 covers 17 residues.

The genes are TRBV27 and TRBJ1-2, with 7 bases that match TRBD1. V lost 0 bases and J lost 7; bases outside the gene matches: 8. CDR3 length: 15 residues. The germline CDR1 and CDR2 sequences are MNHEY and SMNVEV (reference sequence). The CDR3 spells CASSLSRDSLSGYTF. CDR3 nucleotide sequence: TGTGCCAGCAGTTTATCCAGGGACAGCCTAAGTGGCTACACCTTC.

This clone has a handful of counts. This chain joins TRBV9 and TRBJ2-3, with D perhaps assigned TRBD1 or TRBD2 (6 bases each). CDR3 size: 14 residues. Germline-derived CDR1 and CDR2 are SGDLS and YYNGEE. Trimming took 6 bases from V and 3 from J, leaving 14 bases between them. The CDR3 reads CASTKGGRTDTQYF. The CDR3 DNA follows: TGTGCCAGCACAAAGGGGGGCCGAACAGATACGCAGTATTTT.

As DNA, the CDR3 is TGTGCCAGCAGTTCCACGTTCGATGAAAAACTGTTTTTT. Encoded protein: CASSSTFDEKLFF. The V gene is TRBV6-5, the J gene TRBJ1-4; D unclear. The germline gives CDR1 MNHEY, CDR2 SVGAGI. The CDR3 length is 13 residues. V was pared by 4 bases and J by 6 bases, with 9 bases between.

The chain is built from TRBV6-6 and TRBJ2-7, with 7 bases matching TRBD1. This CDR3 contains 14 residues. J lost 8 bases, V lost 5 bases, and 12 bases had no gene match. From germline, CDR1 is MNHNY and CDR2 SVGAGI (reference sequence). The DNA of the CDR3 is TGTGCCAGCAGTCCATCGGGACAGCAATACAAGCAGTACTTC. The encoded protein is CASSPSGQQYKQYF.

The chain carries TRBV18 and TRBJ1-2; TRBD1 aligns across 8 bases. Germline CDR1 reads KGHSH; CDR2 reads LQKENI. This CDR3 is 13 amino acids long. The J segment lost 4 bases and the V segment lost 8 bases, leaving 6 bases of the junction unmatched. This CDR3 is CASEGDRSYGYTF. The CDR3 coding sequence is TGTGCCAGCGAGGGGGACAGGTCCTATGGCTACACCTTC.

J is TRBJ2-1 and V is TRBV7-9; 7 bases align to TRBD2. CDR3 length: 17 amino acids. CDR1 is SEHNR and CDR2 is FQNEAQ in the germline V gene (reference sequence). Germline trimming cut 2 bases from V and 1 base from J; bases unmatched to any gene: 8. CDR3 DNA sequence: TGTGCCAGCAGCTTATTCGGCGGGGGAGTTTCCTACAATGAGCAGTTCTTC. It encodes CASSLFGGGVSYNEQFF.

The chain employs TRBV7-3 and TRBJ2-1; either TRBD1 or TRBD2 may fit D (5 bases each). This CDR3 has 15 residues. Trimming stripped 2 bases from V and 6 bases from J, with 14 bases between. CDR1 and CDR2 from the germline V gene are SGHTA and FQGTGA. The CDR3 region is CASSLALEGSNEQFF. CDR3 bases: TGTGCCAGCAGCTTAGCACTAGAGGGGAGCAATGAGCAGTTCTTC.

The gene calls are TRBV9 and TRBJ2-3; D is undetermined. Germline CDR1 reads SGDLS; CDR2 reads YYNGEE. The V and J ends lost 2 bases and 0 bases respectively, with 1 base between them. The CDR3 has 12 amino acids. The CDR3 bases are TGTGCCAGCAGCGTTAGCACAGATACGCAGTATTTT. Its translation is CASSVSTDTQYF.

The chain employs TRBV19 and TRBJ2-5; 8 bases are shared with TRBD1. Germline V gene data show CDR1 as LNHDA and CDR2 as SQIVND (reference sequence). The CDR3 loop spans 13 amino acids. Unmatched junction bases numbered 0, after V lost 3 bases and J lost 3 bases. The CDR3 loop reads CASSMDREETQYF. As DNA, the CDR3 is TGTGCCAGTAGTATGGACAGGGAAGAGACCCAGTACTTC. Combining the CDR3 with reference TRBV19 and TRBJ2-5 gives the whole variable domain DGGITQSPKYLFRKEGQNVTLSCEQNLNHDAMYWYRQDPGQGLRLIYYSQIVNDFQKGDIAEGYSVSREKKESFPLTVTSAQKNPTAFYLCASSMDREETQYFGPGTRLLVL.